This entry lists 3 T cell receptor beta chains sequenced from one sample in a study of cytomegalovirus exposure and HLA in healthy donors. Both 60 Vbeta primers and 13 Jbeta primers went into the PCR. TCRdb's table, derived via immunoSEQ multiplex PCR, lists solely in-frame clones and lacks some. Here the sample spans roughly 100,000 clones, approximately 71% being singletons. Sequencing used PBMCs. The receptors were sampled from a man in his forties or fifties in good health and CMV-seronegative.

This clone turned up a few times. The gene calls are TRBV16 and TRBJ1-4; D is perhaps TRBD1 (6 bases). Trimming removed 6 bases from V and 8 bases from J, with 16 bases in between. CDR3 size: 14 residues. Germline V gives CDR1 KGHSY, CDR2 FQNENV. CDR3 DNA sequence: TGTGCCAGCAGGGGGGCATCATCCGACGAAAAACTGTTTTTT. The encoded protein is CASRGASSDEKLFF.

With respect to this clone: At one of its ends the junction is not consistent with the germline gene, which may arise from a read error. The V gene is TRBV10-3, the J gene TRBJ2-7; D possibly corresponds to TRBD2 (5 bases). Germline V gene data show CDR1 as ENHRY and CDR2 as SYGVKD. The CDR3 loop spans 12 amino acids. The CDR3 DNA is TGTGCCCTCAGCCCTGCGGGCTACGAGCAGTACTTC. Its translation: CALSPAGYEQYF.

V is TRBV6-1 and J is TRBJ2-7; 10 nucleotides align to TRBD1. V trimming: 3 bases; J trimming: 1 base; junction bases outside the gene matches: 6. The CDR3 totals 16 residues. Germline V gene lookup returns CDR1 MNHNS and CDR2 SASEGT. As DNA, the CDR3 is TGTGCCAGCAGTGATCTACGGGACAGGGGATCCTACGAGCAGTACTTC. It yields the protein CASSDLRDRGSYEQYF.